The text below deals with one T cell receptor beta chain. Additional DNA sequences in this sample encode the identical CDR3. The data derive from a study of OX40 agonist ivuxolimab in advanced cancers. Repertoires were generated with immunoSEQ multiplex PCR, while TCRdb's copy carries only in-frame clones and drops some. The sample has about 53,000 clones, 60% to 80% seen once. Enrollment shut out patients with autoimmune disease history or systemic immunosuppression. This CDR3 is built from 12 residues. The germline V gene encodes CDR1 MNHNS and CDR2 SASEGT. V was pared by 3 bases and J by 5 bases, with 7 bases between.

This sequence originates from an adult with an advanced solid tumor such as melanoma, head and neck, liver or kidney cancer. The material was CD4+ or CD8+ T cells sorted from blood, obtained in a trial of the OX40 agonist ivuxolimab. This chain uses TRBV6-1 with TRBJ1-2; D uncertain. CDR3: CASSEGVYGYTF. CDR3 bases: TGTGCCAGCAGTGAGGGTGTTTATGGCTACACCTTC.